A single sample gave rise to the 6 T cell receptor beta chains below, sequenced in a study of monozygotic twins with cystic fibrosis. Libraries were prepared by immunoSEQ multiplex PCR; TCRdb keeps only in-frame clonotypes and omits some of them. This table has approximately 28,000 clones, around 85% appearing once. Sequencing input: blood. These receptor sequences come from a girl aged 2 to 10 with cystic fibrosis.

This chain uses TRBV30 with TRBJ2-7, with 10 positions matching TRBD2. This CDR3 contains 15 residues. Germline V gene data show CDR1 as GTSNPN and CDR2 as SVGIG (reference sequence). Trimming removed 2 bases from V and 7 bases from J; junction bases left unmatched: 11. The CDR3 spells CAWSRGLAGVLEQYF. The CDR3 DNA follows: TGTGCCTGGAGTAGGGGCCTAGCGGGAGTACTGGAGCAGTACTTC.

The chain is built from TRBV5-5 and TRBJ2-7; D is uncertain. The CDR3 length is 13 residues. Between the trimmed V and J ends, which lost 4 bases and 0 bases, there was a span of 8 bases. In germline, CDR1 is SGHKS, CDR2 YYEKEE (reference sequence). The CDR3 DNA reads as TGTGCCAGCAGCCCACTTAACTCCTACGAGCAGTACTTC. This codes for CASSPLNSYEQYF.

The rearrangement uses TRBV18 and TRBJ1-5; D remains ambiguous. Germline V gene data show CDR1 as KGHSH and CDR2 as LQKENI. CDR3 length: 13 residues. The V end was cut by 0 bases, the J end by 5 bases, with 5 bases between. CDR3 residues: CASSPPGHQPQHF. CDR3 coding DNA: TGTGCCAGCTCACCACCGGGCCATCAGCCCCAGCATTTT.

The chain has TRBV28 and TRBJ1-1; TRBD1 agrees at 7 bases. The CDR3 is 15 residues long. V gave up 2 bases and J gave up 1 base; unmatched junction bases: 4. Germline loops: CDR1 MDHEN, CDR2 SYDVKM. The DNA for the CDR3 is TGTGCCAGCAGTTTAGGCAGGGGGGGGAACACTGAAGCTTTCTTT. It specifies CASSLGRGGNTEAFF. Complete variable domain (other parts from reference TRBV28 and TRBJ1-1): DVKVTQSSRYLVKRTGEKVFLECVQDMDHENMFWYRQDPGLGLRLIYFSYDVKMKEKGDIPEGYSVSREKKERFSLILESASTNQTSMYLCASSLGRGGNTEAFFGQGTRLTVV.

This clone was detected only once. The V gene is TRBV29-1, the J gene TRBJ2-3, with D perhaps TRBD2 (6 bases). V was pared by 4 bases and J by 4 bases, with 18 bases between. This CDR3 spans 15 amino acids. Germline loops: CDR1 SQVTM, CDR2 ANQGSEA. The CDR3 nucleotides are TGCAGCGTTGCCTTACGGGGCGGGGATGCAGATACGCAGTATTTT. Its protein product is CSVALRGGDADTQYF.

The chain links TRBV2 to TRBJ2-2; D ambiguous. From germline, CDR1 is SNHLY and CDR2 FYNNEI. V was cut by 6 bases and J by 0 bases, with 14 bases left in between. This CDR3 is 16 amino acids long. The CDR3 loop reads CASRLGQLTNTGELFF. In DNA form, the CDR3 reads TGTGCCAGCAGATTAGGGCAGTTAACGAACACCGGGGAGCTGTTTTTT.